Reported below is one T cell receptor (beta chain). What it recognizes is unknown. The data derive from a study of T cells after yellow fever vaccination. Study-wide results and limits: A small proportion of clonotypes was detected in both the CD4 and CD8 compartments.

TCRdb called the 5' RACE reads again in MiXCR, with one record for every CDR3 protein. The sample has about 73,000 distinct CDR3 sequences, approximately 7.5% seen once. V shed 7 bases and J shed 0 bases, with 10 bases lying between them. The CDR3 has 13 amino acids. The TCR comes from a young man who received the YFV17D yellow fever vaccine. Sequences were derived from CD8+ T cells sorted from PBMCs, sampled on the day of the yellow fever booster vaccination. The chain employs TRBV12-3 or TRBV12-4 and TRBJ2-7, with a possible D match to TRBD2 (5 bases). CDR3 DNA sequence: TGTGCCAGCACCCTGGGAGTCTCCTACGAGCAGTACTTC. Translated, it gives CASTLGVSYEQYF.